Listed below are T cell receptor beta chains from one sample, sequenced in a study of blood T cell repertoires in COVID-19. Clones were read by immunoSEQ multiplex PCR, and TCRdb kept only the in-frame ones, dropping some. Of 160,000 or so clones listed, about 87% are singletons. Sequencing was performed on peripheral blood. The receptor source for this set is a woman aged 70-85 years with COVID-19, enrolled during active disease. CDR3s include the opening cysteine and the closing phenylalanine or tryptophan. Each record gives: clone size, J gene, V gene, CDR3 length, D gene, CDR3 protein, CDR3 DNA. D genes are given only for firm matches. Size tells how often a clone was seen (once, few, many) or the class of an expanded clone, and some rows leave it out.

>.|TRBJ2-1|TRBV27|15|TRBD2
CASRSGLASYNEQFF
TGTGCCAGCAGGTCGGGACTAGCTTCCTACAATGAGCAGTTCTTC
>.|TRBJ2-5|TRBV5-1|15|TRBD1
CASSLDGTGTETQYF
TGCGCCAGCAGCTTGGATGGGACAGGGACGGAGACCCAGTACTTC
>.|TRBJ2-1|TRBV24-1|16|.
CATSDTTGPGGNEQFF
TGTGCCACCAGTGACACAACAGGGCCTGGGGGCAATGAGCAGTTCTTC
>.|TRBJ1-2|TRBV18|16|.
CASSPLVVAGADGYTF
TGTGCCAGCTCACCACTAGTGGTGGCAGGGGCAGATGGCTACACCTTC
>.|TRBJ2-5|TRBV6-5|13|TRBD2
CASRALAGGPQYF
TGTGCCAGCAGAGCTCTAGCGGGGGGGCCCCAGTACTTC
>.|TRBJ2-3|TRBV6-6|16|.
CASSYGWTGLTDTQYF
TGTGCCAGCAGTTATGGTTGGACGGGGTTAACAGATACGCAGTATTTT
>.|TRBJ1-3|TRBV30|14|.
CACPDSTSGNTIYF
TGTGCCTGCCCGGACAGCACCTCTGGAAACACCATATATTTT
>.|TRBJ2-5|TRBV3-1/TRBV3-2|14|.
CASSQQGFRETQYF
TGTGCCAGCAGCCAACAGGGGTTTCGGGAGACCCAGTACTTC
>.|TRBJ2-7|TRBV20-1|14|.
CSASRSPGYYEQYF
TGCAGTGCTAGTAGGTCGCCAGGCTACTACGAGCAGTACTTC
>few|TRBJ2-7|TRBV2|15|TRBD1
CASSEADRALGEQYF
TGTGCCAGCAGTGAAGCCGACAGGGCCTTAGGAGAGCAGTACTTC
>.|TRBJ2-3|TRBV11-3|13|.
CASSLGDPDTQYF
TGTGCCAGCAGCTTGGGAGATCCAGATACGCAGTATTTT
>few|TRBJ1-6|TRBV5-1|16|.
CASRPIQGSSDSPLHF
TGCGCCAGCAGACCTATACAGGGTTCTTCAGATTCACCCCTCCACTTT
>.|TRBJ1-2|TRBV6-5|13|.
CASSYRENYGYTF
TGTGCCAGCAGTTACAGGGAGAACTATGGCTACACCTTC
>.|TRBJ2-1|TRBV10-1|13|.
CASSQGLYNEQFF
TGCGCCAGCAGCCAGGGCCTATACAATGAGCAGTTCTTC
>many|TRBJ1-4|TRBV5-1|14|.
CASSLAGNNEKLFF
TGCGCCAGCAGCTTGGCAGGGAACAATGAAAAACTGTTTTTT